The text below deals with one T cell receptor (beta chain). What it binds is unknown. This sample was included in a study of T cell responses to AZD1222 COVID-19 vaccine. Study in general: Recipients boosted at about 4 weeks or about 12 weeks are pooled. General study points: Just a handful of AZD1222 recipients tested seropositive at baseline. Spike-specific TCRs gained breadth and depth after people received two AZD1222 doses.

Repertoires were generated with immunoSEQ multiplex PCR, while TCRdb's copy carries only in-frame clones and drops some. In the table there are more than 150,000 clones, under 95% of which are singletons. The CDR3 consists of 16 residues. The chain uses TRBV21-1 and TRBJ2-7; the DNA was not used to check the table's D call, TRBD1. TRBV21-1 is a pseudogene. This sequence was found in an adult in good health. Here the sequenced sample was peripheral blood, taken on day 0 of AZD1222 vaccination. CDR3 amino acids: CASNEKGARSSYEQYF. CDR3 DNA: TGTGCCAGCAACGAAAAAGGGGCTAGGAGCTCCTACGAGCAGTACTTC.